The entry below describes one T cell receptor (beta chain). Its specific antigen is unknown. Base qualities are not at hand, and no much larger clone is one base apart. According to the germline V gene (reference sequence), CDR1 reads SEHNR and CDR2 reads FQNEAQ. Cut back by 4 bases and 5 bases, the V and J ends lie 17 bases apart. The CDR3 has 15 amino acids, counting the end cysteine and phenylalanine. CDR3 DNA only is kept here, 45 bases in frame from base 1. The data were obtained in a study of beta chain features in type 1 diabetes (dated by TCRdb to about 2018). In the study overall: No differences in mean age, gender distribution, total cell number or subset yield were found between patients and healthy donors. Across all samples, approximately 100 million sorted cells were examined, and cell number per subset correlated strongly with RNA yield. Naive and central memory subsets were obtained from all 30 or so donors, but regulatory and stem cell-like memory subsets were isolated from only 8 patients and roughly eight healthy donors. The study compared the TCRB repertoires of sorted circulating CD4+ T cell subsets in recently diagnosed type 1 diabetes patients with those in matched healthy donors.

A single peripheral blood draw of about 116 mL on average was collected from each donor into heparinised tubes. Naive, central memory, regulatory and stem cell-like memory CD4+ T cells were sorted on a BD FACSAria II using a panel including CD45RO, CCR7, CD25, CD127, CD95 and CD27. A purity above 95% was achieved for all sorted populations. Right away, PBMCs were isolated by Lymphoprep density gradient centrifugation and were stained directly, with no culture step. Samples were stained and sorted in pairs, with one healthy donor and one patient per experiment, so that batch effects were minimized. General findings and caveats noted by the study authors: Shorter templates might be favored by PCR, yet because patient and control samples were amplified and corrected together, any such skew would affect both groups equally. Because cDNA was sequenced instead of genomic DNA, highly expressing activated cells could be over-represented, though the groups showed no difference in activation or CD3 levels. At VDJ recombination sites, type 1 diabetes patients had fewer insertions and more deleted nucleotides, which implies abnormalities in thymic rearrangement. Naive, central memory and regulatory TCRB repertoires appeared more similar among patients than among healthy donors. A moderate but significant shortening of TCRB CDR3 length was observed in type 1 diabetes patients in all four CD4+ subsets. Only small numbers of individuals were included in the HLA sub-analyses, which left unresolved whether HLA type had any influence on TCRB rearrangement.

The High Capacity cDNA Reverse Transcription Kit was used to reverse transcribe all of the isolated RNA, meaning that expressed TCRB transcripts were what got sequenced. Naive, central memory and regulatory T cell samples underwent deep immunoSEQ sequencing, averaging roughly 3.3 million total reads per sample. Sorted cells were lysed in RLT buffer, and RNA was extracted using DNase-treated RNeasy Micro or Mini kits according to cell number. To prevent cross-contamination, each cell subset was processed individually, whereas patient and healthy donor samples were processed jointly. The immunoSEQ multiplex PCR was used to amplify TCRB sequences from cDNA, yielding 87-bp fragments that span the CDR3 region. Sequencing of the amplicons was done on the Illumina HiSeq platform. The paper's data handling went like this. PCR bias was computationally corrected using synthetic template baselines, reads within Hamming distance 2 were collapsed, and singletons that could not be merged were discarded. By aligning reads against IMGT, V, D and J genes, CDR3 length, and insertions or deletions at six rearrangement sites were assigned. Clonotype counts were normalized to sorted cell number within each subset before computing true diversity and Gini coefficients with the tcR R package. The overlap coefficient, calculated on TCRB nucleotide sequences, was used to measure repertoire sharing. Out-of-frame TCRB sequences from naive cells were analyzed to stand in for the pre-selection repertoire. Imported from immuneACCESS, the table was reduced by TCRdb to in-frame sequences with V and J called. These copies leave out some clones; in studies compared against another copy, an unresolved V gene accounts for under half, and the cause of the remainder is not known. V and J calls and clone size are given by that table; D and trimming were obtained from the DNA. A total of approximately 600,000 clones appear in this sample, around 11% of them only once. 0.09% to 0.15% of the sample is taken by the ten largest.

Input material: naive CD4+ T cells from blood. The cell subset or site label, read with the paper, signifies: true naive CD4+ T cells. The clonotype was recovered from a man younger than 40 with type 1 diabetes. The rearranged chain carries TRBV7-9 and TRBJ1-1; matching of 6 bases hints at TRBD1 as the D gene. The CDR3 reads as follows: CASSSWGGGLTEAFF. The nucleotides are TGTGCCAGCAGCTCCTGGGGAGGGGGACTGACTGAAGCTTTCTTT.